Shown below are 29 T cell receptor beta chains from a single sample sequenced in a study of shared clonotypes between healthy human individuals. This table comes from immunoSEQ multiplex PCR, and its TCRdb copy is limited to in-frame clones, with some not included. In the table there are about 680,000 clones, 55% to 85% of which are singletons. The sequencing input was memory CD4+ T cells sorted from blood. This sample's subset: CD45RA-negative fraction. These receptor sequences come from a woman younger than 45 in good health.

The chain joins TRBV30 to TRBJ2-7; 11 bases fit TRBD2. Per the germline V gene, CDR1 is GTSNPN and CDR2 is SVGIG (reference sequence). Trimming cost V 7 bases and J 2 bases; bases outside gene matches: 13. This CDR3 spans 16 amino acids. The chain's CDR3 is CASVGGLAGGPYEQYF. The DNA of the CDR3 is TGTGCCTCCGTCGGGGGGCTAGCGGGAGGTCCCTACGAGCAGTACTTC.

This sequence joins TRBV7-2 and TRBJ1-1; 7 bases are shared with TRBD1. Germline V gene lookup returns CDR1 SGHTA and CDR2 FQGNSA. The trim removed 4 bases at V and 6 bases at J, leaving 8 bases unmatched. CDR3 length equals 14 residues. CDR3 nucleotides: TGTGCCAGCAGCTCGAACAGGGGAGGAGCTGAAGCTTTCTTT. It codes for CASSSNRGGAEAFF.

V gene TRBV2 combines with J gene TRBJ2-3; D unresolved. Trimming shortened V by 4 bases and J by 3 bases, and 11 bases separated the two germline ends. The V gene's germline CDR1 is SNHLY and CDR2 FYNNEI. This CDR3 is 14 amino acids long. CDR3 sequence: CASSVQTATDTQYF. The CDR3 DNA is TGTGCCAGCAGTGTCCAGACGGCGACAGATACGCAGTATTTT. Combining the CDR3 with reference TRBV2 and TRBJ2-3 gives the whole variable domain EPEVTQTPSHQVTQMGQEVILRCVPISNHLYFYWYRQILGQKVEFLVSFYNNEISEKSEIFDDQFSVERPDGSNFTLKIRSTKLEDSAMYFCASSVQTATDTQYFGPGTRLTVL.

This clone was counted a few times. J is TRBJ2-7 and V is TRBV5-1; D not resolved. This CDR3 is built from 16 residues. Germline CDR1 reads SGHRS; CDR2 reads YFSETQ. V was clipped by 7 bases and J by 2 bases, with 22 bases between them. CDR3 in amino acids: CASRRPELLHPYEQYF. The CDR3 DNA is TGCGCCAGCCGAAGACCCGAACTCTTACATCCCTACGAGCAGTACTTC.

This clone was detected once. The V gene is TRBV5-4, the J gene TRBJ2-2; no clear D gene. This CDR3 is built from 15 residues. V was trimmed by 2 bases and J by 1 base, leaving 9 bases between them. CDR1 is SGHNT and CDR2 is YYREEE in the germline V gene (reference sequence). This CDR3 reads CASSFQTRNTGELFF. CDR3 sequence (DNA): TGTGCCAGCAGCTTCCAAACGCGGAACACCGGGGAGCTGTTTTTT.

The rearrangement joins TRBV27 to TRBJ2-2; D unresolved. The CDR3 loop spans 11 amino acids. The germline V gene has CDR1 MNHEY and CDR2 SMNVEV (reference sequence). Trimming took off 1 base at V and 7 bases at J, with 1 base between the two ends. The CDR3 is CASSLFGELFF. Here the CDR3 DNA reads TGTGCCAGCAGTTTATTCGGGGAGCTGTTTTTT.

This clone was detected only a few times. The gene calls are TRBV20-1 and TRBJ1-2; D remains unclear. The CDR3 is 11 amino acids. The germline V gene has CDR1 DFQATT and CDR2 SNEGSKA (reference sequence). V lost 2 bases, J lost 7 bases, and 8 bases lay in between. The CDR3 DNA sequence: TGCAGTGCTAGATTGGGCTCTGGCTACACCTTC. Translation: CSARLGSGYTF.

DNA of the CDR3: TGTGCCAGTAGCCCCAAGTCCCGACTCATTGACGGTCAGCCCCAGCATTTT. Its protein is CASSPKSRLIDGQPQHF. The chain has TRBV19 and TRBJ1-5; D call uncertain. Germline values: CDR1 LNHDA, CDR2 SQIVND (reference sequence). The V and J ends lost 6 bases and 6 bases respectively, with 24 bases between them. The CDR3 consists of 17 residues.

The CDR3 nucleotides are TGTGCCAGCAGCCCGGGGGGATCCTGGAACACTGAAGCTTTCTTT. Protein product: CASSPGGSWNTEAFF. The V gene is TRBV5-8, the J gene TRBJ1-1, with a possible D match to TRBD1 (5 bases). The V gene lost 4 bases and the J gene lost 1 base, with 14 bases spanning the gap. The germline gives CDR1 SGHTS, CDR2 YDEGEE. The length of the CDR3 is 15 residues.

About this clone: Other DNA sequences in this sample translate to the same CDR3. CDR3 sequence: CASSIWSADEQFF. The CDR3 bases are TGTGCCAGTAGTATTTGGTCGGCCGATGAGCAGTTCTTC. This chain joins TRBV19 and TRBJ2-1; D gene unclear. The CDR3 runs 13 residues. Germline CDR1 reads LNHDA; CDR2 reads SQIVND (reference sequence). Trimming took off 3 bases at V and 8 bases at J, with 11 bases between the two ends. Using reference TRBV19 and TRBJ2-1 for the parts outside the CDR3, the full variable domain is DGGITQSPKYLFRKEGQNVTLSCEQNLNHDAMYWYRQDPGQGLRLIYYSQIVNDFQKGDIAEGYSVSREKKESFPLTVTSAQKNPTAFYLCASSIWSADEQFFGPGTRLTVL.

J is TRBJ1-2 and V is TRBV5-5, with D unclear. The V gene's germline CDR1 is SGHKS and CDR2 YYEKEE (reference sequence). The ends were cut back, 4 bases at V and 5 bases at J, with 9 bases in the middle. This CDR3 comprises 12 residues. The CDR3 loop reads CASSPGDYGYTF. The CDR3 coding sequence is TGTGCCAGCAGCCCTGGGGATTATGGCTACACCTTC.

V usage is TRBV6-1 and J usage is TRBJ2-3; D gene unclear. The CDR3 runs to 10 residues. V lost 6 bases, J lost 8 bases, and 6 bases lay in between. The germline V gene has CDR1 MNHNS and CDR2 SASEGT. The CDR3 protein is CASRWGTQYF. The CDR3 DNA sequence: TGTGCCAGCAGGTGGGGTACGCAGTATTTT.

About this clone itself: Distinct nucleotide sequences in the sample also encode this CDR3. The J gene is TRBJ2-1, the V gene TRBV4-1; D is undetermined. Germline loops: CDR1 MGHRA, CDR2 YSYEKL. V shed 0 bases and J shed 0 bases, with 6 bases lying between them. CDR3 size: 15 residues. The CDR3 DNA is TGCGCCAGCAGCCAAGATCGCACCTCCTACAATGAGCAGTTCTTC. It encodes CASSQDRTSYNEQFF.

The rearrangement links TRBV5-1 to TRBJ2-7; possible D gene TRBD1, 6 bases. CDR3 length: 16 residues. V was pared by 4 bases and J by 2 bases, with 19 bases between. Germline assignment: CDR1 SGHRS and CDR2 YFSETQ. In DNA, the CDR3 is TGCGCCAGCAGCCTCAGAGAGGCAGGGGAGACCTACGAGCAGTACTTC. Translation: CASSLREAGETYEQYF.

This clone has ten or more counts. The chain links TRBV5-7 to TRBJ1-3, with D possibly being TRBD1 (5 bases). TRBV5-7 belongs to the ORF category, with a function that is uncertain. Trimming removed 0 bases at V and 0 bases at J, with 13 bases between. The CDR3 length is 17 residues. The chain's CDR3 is CASSLVTQGGSGNTIYF. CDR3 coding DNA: TGTGCCAGCAGCTTGGTCACGCAGGGAGGCTCTGGAAACACCATATATTTT.

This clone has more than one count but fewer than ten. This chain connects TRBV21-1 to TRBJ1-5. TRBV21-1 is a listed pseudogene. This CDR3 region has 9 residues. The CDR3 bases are TGTGGGAGTCGTCAGCCCCAGCATTTT. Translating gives CGSRQPQHF.

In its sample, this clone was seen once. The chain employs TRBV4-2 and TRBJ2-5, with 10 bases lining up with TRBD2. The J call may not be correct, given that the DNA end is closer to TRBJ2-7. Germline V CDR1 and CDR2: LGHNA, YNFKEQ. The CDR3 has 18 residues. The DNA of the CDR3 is TGTGCCAGCAGCCAAGATCGACGTGGAGCTAGCGGGAGATACGAGCAGTACTTC. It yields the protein CASSQDRRGASGRYEQYF.

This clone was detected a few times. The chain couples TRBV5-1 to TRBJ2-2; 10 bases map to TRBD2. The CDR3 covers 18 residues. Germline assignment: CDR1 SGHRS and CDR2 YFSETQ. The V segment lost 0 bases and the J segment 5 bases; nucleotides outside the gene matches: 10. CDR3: CASSLVRLAGVRTGELFF. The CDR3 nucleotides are TGCGCCAGCAGCTTGGTCCGGCTAGCGGGAGTTCGTACCGGGGAGCTGTTTTTT.

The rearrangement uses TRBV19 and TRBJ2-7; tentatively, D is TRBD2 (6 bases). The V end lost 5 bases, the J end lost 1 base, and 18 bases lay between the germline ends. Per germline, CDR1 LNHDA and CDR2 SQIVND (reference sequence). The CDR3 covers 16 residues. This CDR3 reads CASSRRSGPGSYEQYF. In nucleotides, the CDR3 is TGTGCCAGTAGTCGGCGGAGCGGGCCTGGATCCTACGAGCAGTACTTC. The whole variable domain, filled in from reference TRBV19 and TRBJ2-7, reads DGGITQSPKYLFRKEGQNVTLSCEQNLNHDAMYWYRQDPGQGLRLIYYSQIVNDFQKGDIAEGYSVSREKKESFPLTVTSAQKNPTAFYLCASSRRSGPGSYEQYFGPGTRLTVT.

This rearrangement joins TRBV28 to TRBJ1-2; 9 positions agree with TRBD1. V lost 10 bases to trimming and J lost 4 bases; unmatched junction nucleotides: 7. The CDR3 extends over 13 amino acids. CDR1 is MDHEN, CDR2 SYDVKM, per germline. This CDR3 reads CATSTGGAYGYTF. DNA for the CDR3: TGTGCCACGTCGACAGGGGGTGCCTATGGCTACACCTTC.

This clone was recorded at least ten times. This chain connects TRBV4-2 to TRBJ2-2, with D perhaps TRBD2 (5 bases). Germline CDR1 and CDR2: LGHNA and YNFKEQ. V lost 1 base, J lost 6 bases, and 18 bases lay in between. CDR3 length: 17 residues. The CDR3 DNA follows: TGTGCCAGCAGCCAAGTCGGCTCTAGCCGTCTCCCCGGGGAGCTGTTTTTT. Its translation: CASSQVGSSRLPGELFF.

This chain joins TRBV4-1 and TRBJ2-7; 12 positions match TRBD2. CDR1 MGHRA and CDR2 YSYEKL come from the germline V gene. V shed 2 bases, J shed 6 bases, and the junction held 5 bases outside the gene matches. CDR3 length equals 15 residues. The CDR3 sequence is CASSQSRTSGTEQYF. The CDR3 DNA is TGCGCCAGCAGCCAATCACGGACTAGCGGGACCGAGCAGTACTTC.

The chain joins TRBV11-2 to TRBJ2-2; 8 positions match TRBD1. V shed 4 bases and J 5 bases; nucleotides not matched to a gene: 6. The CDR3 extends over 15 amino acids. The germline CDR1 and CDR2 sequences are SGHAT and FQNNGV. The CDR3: CASSSRQGKTGELFF. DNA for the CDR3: TGTGCCAGCAGCTCCAGACAGGGGAAAACCGGGGAGCTGTTTTTT.

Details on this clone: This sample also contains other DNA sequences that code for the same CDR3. CDR3: CASSRGSGNTIYF. DNA for the CDR3: TGTGCCAGCAGTAGGGGCTCTGGAAACACCATATATTTT. This rearrangement joins TRBV6-6 to TRBJ1-3, with D possibly being TRBD1 (5 bases). This CDR3 is 13 amino acids long. Germline V gene lookup returns CDR1 MNHNY and CDR2 SVGAGI (reference sequence). V was clipped by 5 bases and J by 0 bases, with 5 bases between them.

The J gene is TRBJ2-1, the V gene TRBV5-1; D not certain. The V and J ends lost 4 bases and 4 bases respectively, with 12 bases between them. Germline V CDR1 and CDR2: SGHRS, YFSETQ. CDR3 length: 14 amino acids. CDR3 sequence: CASSGGREYNEQFF. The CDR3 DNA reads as TGCGCCAGCAGCGGTGGGCGAGAGTACAATGAGCAGTTCTTC.

The CDR3 region is CSASEGYRQYF. In nucleotides, the CDR3 is TGCAGTGCTAGCGAGGGGTATCGGCAGTACTTC. The chain combines TRBV20-1 with TRBJ2-7; D might be TRBD1 or TRBD2, each matching 5 bases. The germline gives CDR1 DFQATT, CDR2 SNEGSKA (reference sequence). V lost 3 bases and J lost 9, with 12 bases in between. The CDR3 loop spans 11 amino acids.

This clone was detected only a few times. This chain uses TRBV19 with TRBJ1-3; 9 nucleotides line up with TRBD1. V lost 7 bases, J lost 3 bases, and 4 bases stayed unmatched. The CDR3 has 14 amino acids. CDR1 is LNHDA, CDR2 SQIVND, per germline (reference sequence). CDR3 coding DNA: TGTGCCAGTAACCCGGACAGGGGTGGAAACACCATATATTTT. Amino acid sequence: CASNPDRGGNTIYF. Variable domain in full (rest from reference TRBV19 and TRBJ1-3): DGGITQSPKYLFRKEGQNVTLSCEQNLNHDAMYWYRQDPGQGLRLIYYSQIVNDFQKGDIAEGYSVSREKKESFPLTVTSAQKNPTAFYLCASNPDRGGNTIYFGEGSWLTVV.

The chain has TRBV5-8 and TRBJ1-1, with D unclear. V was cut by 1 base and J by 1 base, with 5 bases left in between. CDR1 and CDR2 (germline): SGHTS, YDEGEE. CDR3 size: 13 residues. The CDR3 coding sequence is TGTGCCAGCAGCTTGTTTGAGAACACTGAAGCTTTCTTT. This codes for CASSLFENTEAFF.

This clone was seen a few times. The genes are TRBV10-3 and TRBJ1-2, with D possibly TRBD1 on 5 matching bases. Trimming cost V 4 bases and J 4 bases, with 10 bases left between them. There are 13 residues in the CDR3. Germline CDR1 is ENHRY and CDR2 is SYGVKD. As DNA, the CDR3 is TGTGCCATCAGTGTTGCAGGGCGCTATGGCTACACCTTC. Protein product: CAISVAGRYGYTF.